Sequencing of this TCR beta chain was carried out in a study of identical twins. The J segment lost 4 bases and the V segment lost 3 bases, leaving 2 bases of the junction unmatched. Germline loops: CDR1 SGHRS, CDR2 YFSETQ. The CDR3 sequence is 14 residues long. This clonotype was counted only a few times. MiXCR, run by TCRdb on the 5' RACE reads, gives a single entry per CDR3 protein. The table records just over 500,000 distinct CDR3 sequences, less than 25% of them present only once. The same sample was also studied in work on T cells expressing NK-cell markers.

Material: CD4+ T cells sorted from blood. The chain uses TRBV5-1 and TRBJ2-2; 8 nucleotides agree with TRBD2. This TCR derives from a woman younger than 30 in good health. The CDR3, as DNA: TGCGCCAGCAGCTCCGGGACTAGCACCGGGGAGCTGTTTTTT. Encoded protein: CASSSGTSTGELFF.